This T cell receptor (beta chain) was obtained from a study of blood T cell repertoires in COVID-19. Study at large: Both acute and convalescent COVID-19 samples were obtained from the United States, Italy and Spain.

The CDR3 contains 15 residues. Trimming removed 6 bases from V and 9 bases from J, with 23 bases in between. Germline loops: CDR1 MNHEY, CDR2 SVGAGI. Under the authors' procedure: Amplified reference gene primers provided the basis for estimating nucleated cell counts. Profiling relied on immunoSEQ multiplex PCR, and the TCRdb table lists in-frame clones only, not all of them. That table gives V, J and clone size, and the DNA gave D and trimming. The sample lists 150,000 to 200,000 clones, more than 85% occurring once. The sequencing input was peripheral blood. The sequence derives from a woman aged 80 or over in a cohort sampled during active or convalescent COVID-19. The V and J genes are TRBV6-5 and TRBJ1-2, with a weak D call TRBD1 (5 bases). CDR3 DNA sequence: TGTGCCAGCAGAGCATACCGGGACTCCTTACTTCGCTACACCTTC. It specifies CASRAYRDSLLRYTF.